This TCR beta chain came from a study of PD-1 blockade in classical Hodgkin lymphoma. Study-wide results and caveats: Some patients began nivolumab under 1 year after ASCT. These patients were excluded from later analyses. TCR diversity rose significantly by C4D1 in CD4+ but not CD8+ cells. Lower baseline TCR diversity was reported for newly diagnosed patients than for healthy donors.

Generated by immunoSEQ multiplex PCR, the TCRdb table keeps only in-frame clones and is missing some. Among fewer than 90,000 clones listed, around 86% were seen once. A word on this clone: Antigen: not known.

With V trimmed by 0 bases and J by 4 bases, 8 bases remained unmatched. Germline CDR1 reads PRHDT; CDR2 reads FYEKMQ (reference sequence). The CDR3 length is 17 residues. Every patient had relapsed following autologous stem cell transplantation, and cohorts differed in brentuximab vedotin exposure. The patients, who had relapsed/refractory classical Hodgkin lymphoma, achieved best responses of complete response, partial response or progressive disease. This chain uses TRBV13 with TRBJ2-3; TRBD2 matches 9 bases. This receptor was identified in a human donor with classical Hodgkin lymphoma. The specimen was peripheral blood mononuclear cells (PBMCs), collected at baseline. The chain's CDR3 is CASSLGGGRAWPDTQYF. The CDR3 bases are TGTGCCAGCAGCTTAGGTGGCGGGAGGGCCTGGCCAGATACGCAGTATTTT.